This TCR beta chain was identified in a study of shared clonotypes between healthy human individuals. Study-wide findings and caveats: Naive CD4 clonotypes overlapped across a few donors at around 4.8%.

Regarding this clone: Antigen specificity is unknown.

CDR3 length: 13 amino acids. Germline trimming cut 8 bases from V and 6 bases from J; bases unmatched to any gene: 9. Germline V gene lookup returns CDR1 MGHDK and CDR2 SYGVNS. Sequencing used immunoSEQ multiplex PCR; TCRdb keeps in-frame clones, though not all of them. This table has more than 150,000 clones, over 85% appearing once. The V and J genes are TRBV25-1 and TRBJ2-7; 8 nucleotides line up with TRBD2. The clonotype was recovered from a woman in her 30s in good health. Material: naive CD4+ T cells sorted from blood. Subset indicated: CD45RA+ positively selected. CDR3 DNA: TGTGCCAGCCTCGAGCGGGAGTCGAGCGAGCAGTACTTC. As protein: CASLERESSEQYF.